This entry is about one T cell receptor beta chain. The ends were cut back, 0 bases at V and 0 bases at J, with 12 bases in the middle. CDR3 length: 15 residues. Germline CDR1 and CDR2: DFQATT and SNEGSKA (reference sequence). The data derive from a study of blood T cells in healthy people across ages. With a J-beta primer mix and a sample-barcoded 5' primer, a second PCR ran about 6 to 11 cycles. TCRdb itself ran the 5' RACE reads through MiXCR, one entry per CDR3 protein. There are about 1.8 million distinct CDR3 sequences in the sample; roughly 49% occur only once, and around 2.1% lies in the top ten.

Material for sequencing was blood. The sequence came from a woman in her thirties or forties in good health. V usage is TRBV20-1 and J usage is TRBJ2-7; a possible D gene is TRBD2 (7 bases). The chain's CDR3 is CSARDWGGHSYEQYF. The CDR3 DNA is TGCAGTGCTAGAGATTGGGGGGGGCACTCCTACGAGCAGTACTTC.